One sample yielded the 10 T cell receptor beta chains listed below, sequenced in a study of T cells in Graves' hyperthyroidism and ophthalmopathy. The investigators amplified TCR beta CDR3 regions from RNA transcripts. When the TCR CDR3 underwent first-round RT-PCR, the HTBI primer set was used. TCRdb itself ran the multiplex PCR reads through MiXCR, one entry per CDR3 protein. The table has hundreds of thousands of distinct CDR3 sequences, around a sixth seen once. The source material was blood. Receptor source: a woman in her fifties or sixties with Graves' hyperthyroidism that later progressed to Graves' ophthalmopathy.

This clonotype was seen ten or more times. The chain links TRBV5-1 to TRBJ2-1; 8 bases are a match to TRBD2. J was trimmed by 10 bases and V by 3 bases; bases with no gene match: 12. This CDR3 region has 15 residues. CDR1 SGHRS and CDR2 YFSETQ come from the germline V gene. The CDR3, as DNA: TGCGCCAGCAGCTCATCCCCTCGGGGGGGTCGGGAGCAGTTCTTC. It encodes CASSSSPRGGREQFF.

The sample holds a few counts of this clonotype. The chain carries TRBV13 and TRBJ2-3; 8 bases are shared with TRBD2. The CDR3 extends over 17 amino acids. V lost 1 base, J lost 1 base, and 7 bases stayed unmatched. Germline CDR1 and CDR2: PRHDT and FYEKMQ (reference sequence). The CDR3 region has the DNA TGTGCCAGCAGCTTAGTCCATAGCGGGGAGCGCACAGATACGCAGTATTTT. Translated, it gives CASSLVHSGERTDTQYF.

The J gene is TRBJ1-5, the V gene TRBV5-1; D remains unclear. Germline CDR1 is SGHRS and CDR2 is YFSETQ. Trimming removed 2 bases at V and 6 bases at J, with 9 bases between. The CDR3 is made up of 13 amino acids. CDR3 in DNA: TGCGCCAGCAGCTTCTTGGGCGGTCAGCCCCAGCATTTT. This translates into CASSFLGGQPQHF. Looking up the rest from reference TRBV5-1 and TRBJ1-5 gives the full variable domain: KAGVTQTPRYLIKTRGQQVTLSCSPISGHRSVSWYQQTPGQGLQFLFEYFSETQRNKGNFPGRFSGRQFSNSRSEMNVSTLELGDSALYLCASSFLGGQPQHFGDGTRLSIL.

This clonotype came up a few times. V is TRBV12-3 or TRBV12-4 and J is TRBJ2-1; tentatively, D is TRBD1 (6 bases). V was shortened by 7 bases and J by 0 bases, with 16 bases between the two germline ends. There are 16 residues in the CDR3. This chain's CDR3 is CASTPGDGNSYNEQFF. For the CDR3, the DNA is TGTGCCAGCACCCCAGGGGACGGAAACTCCTACAATGAGCAGTTCTTC.

To note about this clonotype: No conserved phenylalanine or tryptophan ends this CDR3, so it is likely a read error. V gene TRBV20-1 combines with J gene TRBJ1-2; no clear D gene. Trimming removed 6 bases from V and 2 bases from J, with 7 bases in between. From germline, CDR1 is DFQATT and CDR2 SNEGSKA (reference sequence). This CDR3 has 11 residues. CDR3 in amino acids: CSAGINYGYTS. CDR3 sequence (DNA): TGCAGTGCGGGGATCAACTATGGCTACACCTCC.

This clonotype was detected a few times. The chain combines TRBV20-1 with TRBJ2-2; TRBD1 is a possible D gene (6 bases). Germline lookup yields CDR1 DFQATT and CDR2 SNEGSKA (reference sequence). The CDR3 extends over 13 amino acids. Trimming left V 6 bases short and J 4 bases short, with 12 bases between. In nucleotides, the CDR3 is TGCAGTGCGCAACAGGGATTCACCGGGGAGCTGTTTTTT. Protein: CSAQQGFTGELFF.

V is TRBV15 and J is TRBJ2-1; TRBD1 is a possible D gene (5 bases). V lost 0 bases and J lost 6, with 15 bases in between. From germline, CDR1 is LNHNV and CDR2 YYDKDF (reference sequence). The CDR3 runs to 16 residues. This chain's CDR3 is CATSRDLGLSSNEQFF. CDR3 coding DNA: TGTGCCACCAGCAGAGATCTGGGGCTGTCTAGCAATGAGCAGTTCTTC.

At least ten counts were recorded for this clonotype. The genes are TRBV7-2 and TRBJ2-5; TRBD2 matches at 8 bases. Germline CDR1 reads SGHTA; CDR2 reads FQGNSA. The trim removed 5 bases at V and 5 bases at J, leaving 16 bases unmatched. The CDR3 covers 17 residues. CDR3 protein: CASSNRHRAGGVETQYF. CDR3 nucleotide sequence: TGTGCCAGCAGCAACAGGCATCGGGCGGGGGGCGTCGAGACCCAGTACTTC.

As concerns this clonotype: This may arise from a read error, as a much more abundant clone is one base away. The CDR3 region has the DNA TGTGCCAGCACCCCACTCAGGGGGCCAGGTGGCCACACCTTC. This sequence encodes CASTPLRGPGGHTF. The J gene is TRBJ1-2, the V gene TRBV11-2; 8 bases are shared with TRBD1. This CDR3 has 14 residues. Germline CDR1 SGHAT, CDR2 FQNNGV. The full variable domain, with the rest looked up from reference TRBV11-2 and TRBJ1-2, is EAGVAQSPRYKIIEKRQSVAFWCNPISGHATLYWYQQILGQGPKLLIQFQNNGVVDDSQLPKDRFSAERLKGVDSTLKIQPAKLEDSAVYLCASTPLRGPGGHTFGSGTRLTVV.

The gene calls are TRBV12-3 or TRBV12-4 and TRBJ2-7; D unresolved. V was trimmed by 6 bases and J by 9 bases, leaving 12 bases between them. The CDR3 covers 11 residues. CDR3 protein: CASSPRRRQYF. The CDR3 bases are TGTGCCAGCAGCCCTAGACGGAGGCAGTACTTC.